The clone carrying this T cell receptor (beta chain) was picked up many times. Here immunoSEQ multiplex PCR was the method, and the copy in TCRdb shows in-frame clones only, minus some. The sample contains roughly 200,000 clones, approximately 90% of which appear only once. V was trimmed by 4 bases and J by 6 bases, leaving 21 bases between them. This CDR3 is built from 16 residues. The germline gives CDR1 SGHRS, CDR2 YFSETQ. These data originate in a study of blood T cell repertoires in COVID-19. Study overall: T cells, B-cell-depleted T cells, or PBMCs provided the cDNA or gDNA that served as material.

The TCR sequence derives from a woman aged 45 to 65 with COVID-19, enrolled during active disease. J is TRBJ2-3 and V is TRBV5-1; D possibly corresponds to TRBD2 (5 bases). Sample: peripheral blood. The DNA of the CDR3 is TGCGCCAGCAGCCCCCAAGGGCGGGCTAACGCTGATACGCAGTATTTT. This codes for CASSPQGRANADTQYF.